This T cell receptor (beta chain) originates from a study of Ad26.COV2.S vaccination and SARS-CoV-2 variants. Notes on the study in general: There was a possibility that the TCR breadth and depth analyses underestimated total T cell responses. Reported findings describe substantial breadth in spike-specific CD8+ and CD4+ T cell responses following vaccination.

Points on this clone: The antigen is undetermined.

Treatment indicated: approximately 18 received Ad26.COV2.S at low or high dose, single or two shots; several received placebo; per-sample allocation not given. Following the first vaccine or placebo injection, samples were taken on day 63. Ad26.COV2.S expressed prefusion-stabilized spike from the original Wuhan strain. Some clones are missing from TCRdb's copy, which holds only in-frame ones; the method was immunoSEQ multiplex PCR. The sample consists of under 300,000 clones, around nine tenths of them appearing once. The trim removed 1 base at V and 2 bases at J, leaving 14 bases unmatched. The CDR3 consists of 18 residues. Germline CDR1 LGHDT, CDR2 YNNKEL (reference sequence).

V usage is TRBV3-1 (or the pseudogene TRBV3-2) and J usage is TRBJ2-7, with 7 bases lining up with TRBD1. This clonotype was obtained from a person between 18 and 59 years old who received the Ad26.COV2.S COVID-19 vaccine or a placebo. Sequencing used peripheral blood, obtained in a trial of Ad26.COV2.S vaccine versus placebo. CDR3 residues: CASSQGLAGTAITYEQYF. The DNA for the CDR3 is TGTGCCAGCAGCCAAGGTTTAGCCGGGACAGCGATAACCTACGAGCAGTACTTC.